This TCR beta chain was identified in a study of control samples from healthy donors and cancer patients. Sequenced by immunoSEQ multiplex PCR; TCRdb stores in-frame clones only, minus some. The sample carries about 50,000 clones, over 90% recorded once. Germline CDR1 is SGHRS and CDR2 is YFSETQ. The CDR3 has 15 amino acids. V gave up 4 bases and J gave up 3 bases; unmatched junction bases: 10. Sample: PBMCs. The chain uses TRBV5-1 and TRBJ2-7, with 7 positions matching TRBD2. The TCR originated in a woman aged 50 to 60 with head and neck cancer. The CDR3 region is CASSGGVESGYEQYF. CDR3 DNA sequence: TGCGCCAGCAGCGGGGGGGTGGAGTCTGGCTACGAGCAGTACTTC.